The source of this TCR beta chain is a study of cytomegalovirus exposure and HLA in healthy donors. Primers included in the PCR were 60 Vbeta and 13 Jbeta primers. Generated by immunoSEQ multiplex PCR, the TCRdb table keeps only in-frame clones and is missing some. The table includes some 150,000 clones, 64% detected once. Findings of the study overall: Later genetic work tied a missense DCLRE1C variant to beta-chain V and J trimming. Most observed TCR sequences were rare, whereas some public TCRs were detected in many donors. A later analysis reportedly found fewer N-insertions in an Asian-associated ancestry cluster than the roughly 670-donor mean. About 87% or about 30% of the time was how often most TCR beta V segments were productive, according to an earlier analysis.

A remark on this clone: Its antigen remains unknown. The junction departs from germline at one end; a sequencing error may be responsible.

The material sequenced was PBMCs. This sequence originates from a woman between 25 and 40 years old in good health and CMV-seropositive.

CDR3 nucleotides: TGCGCCAGCAGTTTGGGGGGTGGAGGTGAAGAGACCCAGTACTTC. It specifies CASSLGGGGEETQYF. This chain connects TRBV5-1 to TRBJ2-5, with D possibly TRBD2 on 6 matching bases. Germline-derived CDR1 and CDR2 are SGHRS and YFSETQ. This CDR3 has 15 amino acids.